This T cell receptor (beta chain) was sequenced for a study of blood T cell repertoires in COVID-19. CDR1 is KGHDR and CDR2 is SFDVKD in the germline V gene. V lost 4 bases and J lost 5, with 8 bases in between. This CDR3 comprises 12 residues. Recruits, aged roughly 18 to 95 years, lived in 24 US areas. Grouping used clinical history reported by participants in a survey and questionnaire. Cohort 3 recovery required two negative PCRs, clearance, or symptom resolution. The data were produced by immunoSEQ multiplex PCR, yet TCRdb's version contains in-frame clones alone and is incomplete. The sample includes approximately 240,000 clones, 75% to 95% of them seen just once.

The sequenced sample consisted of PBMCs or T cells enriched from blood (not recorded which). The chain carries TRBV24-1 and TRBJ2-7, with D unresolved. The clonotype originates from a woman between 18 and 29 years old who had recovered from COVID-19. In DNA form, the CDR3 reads TGTGCCACCAGTGACTACCAAAACGAGCAGTACTTC. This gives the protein CATSDYQNEQYF.